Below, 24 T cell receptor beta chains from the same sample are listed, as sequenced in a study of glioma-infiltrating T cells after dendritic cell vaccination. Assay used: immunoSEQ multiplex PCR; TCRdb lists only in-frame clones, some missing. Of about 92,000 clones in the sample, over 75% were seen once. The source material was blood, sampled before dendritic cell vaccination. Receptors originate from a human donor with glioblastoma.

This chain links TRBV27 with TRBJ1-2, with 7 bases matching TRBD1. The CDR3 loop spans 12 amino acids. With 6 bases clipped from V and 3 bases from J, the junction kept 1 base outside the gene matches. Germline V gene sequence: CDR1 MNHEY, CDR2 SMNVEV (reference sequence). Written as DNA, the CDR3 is TGTGCCAGCAGCGACAGGGACTATGGCTACACCTTC. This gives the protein CASSDRDYGYTF.

The CDR3 DNA reads TGTGCCAGCAGCTTGGCTAGCGGGAGTGAATACGAGCAGTACTTC. Translation gives CASSLASGSEYEQYF. V is TRBV7-3 and J is TRBJ2-7, with 10 bases that match TRBD2. The germline V gene has CDR1 SGHTA and CDR2 FQGTGA. Trimming took 3 bases from V and 4 from J; bases not matched to a gene: 6. This CDR3 has 15 residues.

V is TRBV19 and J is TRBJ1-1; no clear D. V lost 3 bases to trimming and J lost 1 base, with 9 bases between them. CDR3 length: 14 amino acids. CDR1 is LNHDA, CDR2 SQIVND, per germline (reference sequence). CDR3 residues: CASSMRHENTEAFF. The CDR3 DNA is TGTGCCAGTAGTATGCGGCACGAGAACACTGAAGCTTTCTTT.

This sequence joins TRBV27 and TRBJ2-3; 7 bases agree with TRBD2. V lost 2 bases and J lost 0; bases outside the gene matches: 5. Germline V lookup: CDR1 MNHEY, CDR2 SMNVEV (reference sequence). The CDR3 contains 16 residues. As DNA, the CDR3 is TGTGCCAGCAGTTTACTAGCGGACATGAGCACAGATACGCAGTATTTT. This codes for CASSLLADMSTDTQYF.

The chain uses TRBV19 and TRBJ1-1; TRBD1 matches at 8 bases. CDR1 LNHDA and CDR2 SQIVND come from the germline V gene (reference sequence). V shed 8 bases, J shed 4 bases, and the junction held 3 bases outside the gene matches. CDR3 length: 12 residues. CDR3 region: CASGQGITEAFF. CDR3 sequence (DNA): TGTGCCAGTGGACAGGGTATCACTGAAGCTTTCTTT. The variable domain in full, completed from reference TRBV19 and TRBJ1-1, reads DGGITQSPKYLFRKEGQNVTLSCEQNLNHDAMYWYRQDPGQGLRLIYYSQIVNDFQKGDIAEGYSVSREKKESFPLTVTSAQKNPTAFYLCASGQGITEAFFGQGTRLTVV.

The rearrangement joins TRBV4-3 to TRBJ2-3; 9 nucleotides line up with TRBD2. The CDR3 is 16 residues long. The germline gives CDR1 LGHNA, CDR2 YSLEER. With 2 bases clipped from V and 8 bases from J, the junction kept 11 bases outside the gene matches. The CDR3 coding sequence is TGCGCCAGCAGCCAACTTCCTAGCGGGGTGCAAGGTACGCAGTATTTT. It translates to CASSQLPSGVQGTQYF.

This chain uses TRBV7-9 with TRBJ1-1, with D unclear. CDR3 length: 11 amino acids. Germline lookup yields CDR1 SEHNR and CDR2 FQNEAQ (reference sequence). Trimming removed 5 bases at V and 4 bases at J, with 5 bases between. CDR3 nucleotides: TGTGCCAGCAGCGGCTTCACTGAAGCTTTCTTT. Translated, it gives CASSGFTEAFF.

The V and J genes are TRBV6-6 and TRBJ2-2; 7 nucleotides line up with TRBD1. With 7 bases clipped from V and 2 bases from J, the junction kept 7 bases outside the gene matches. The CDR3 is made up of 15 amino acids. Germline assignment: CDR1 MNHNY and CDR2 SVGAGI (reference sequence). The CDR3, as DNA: TGTGCCAGCAAGTCCGGGACAGAAAACACCGGGGAGCTGTTTTTT. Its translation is CASKSGTENTGELFF.

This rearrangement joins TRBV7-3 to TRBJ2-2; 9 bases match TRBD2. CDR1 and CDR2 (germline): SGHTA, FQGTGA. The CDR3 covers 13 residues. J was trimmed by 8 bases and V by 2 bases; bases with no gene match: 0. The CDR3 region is CASSLGLAGELFF. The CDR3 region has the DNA TGTGCCAGCAGCTTAGGACTAGCGGGGGAGCTGTTTTTT.

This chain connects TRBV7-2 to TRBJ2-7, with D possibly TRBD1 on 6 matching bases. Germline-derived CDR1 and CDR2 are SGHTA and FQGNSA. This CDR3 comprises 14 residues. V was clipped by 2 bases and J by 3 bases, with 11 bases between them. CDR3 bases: TGTGCCAGCAGCTTAATAACAGGGTTCTACGAGCAGTACTTC. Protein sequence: CASSLITGFYEQYF. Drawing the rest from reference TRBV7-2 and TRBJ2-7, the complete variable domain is GAGVSQSPSNKVTEKGKDVELRCDPISGHTALYWYRQSLGQGLEFLIYFQGNSAPDKSGLPSDRFSAERTGGSVSTLTIQRTQQEDSAVYLCASSLITGFYEQYFGPGTRLTVT.

CDR3 in DNA: TGTGCCAGCAGCGTCGGGGTGACTAGCGGGAAGGGTGAGCAGTTCTTC. This translates into CASSVGVTSGKGEQFF. The V call is TRBV9, the J call TRBJ2-1; 11 nucleotides match TRBD2. Trimming removed 2 bases from V and 9 bases from J; junction bases left unmatched: 10. The CDR3 is 16 residues long. Germline CDR1 reads SGDLS; CDR2 reads YYNGEE. Supplemented by reference TRBV9 and TRBJ2-1, the full variable domain reads DSGVTQTPKHLITATGQRVTLRCSPRSGDLSVYWYQQSLDQGLQFLIQYYNGEERAKGNILERFSAQQFPDLHSELNLSSLELGDSALYFCASSVGVTSGKGEQFFGPGTRLTVL.

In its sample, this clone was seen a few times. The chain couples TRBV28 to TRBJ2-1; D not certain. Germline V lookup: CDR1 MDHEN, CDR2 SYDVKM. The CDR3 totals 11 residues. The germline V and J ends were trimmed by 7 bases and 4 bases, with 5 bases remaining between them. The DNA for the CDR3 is TGTGCCAGCAACACGTACAATGAGCAGTTCTTC. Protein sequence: CASNTYNEQFF.

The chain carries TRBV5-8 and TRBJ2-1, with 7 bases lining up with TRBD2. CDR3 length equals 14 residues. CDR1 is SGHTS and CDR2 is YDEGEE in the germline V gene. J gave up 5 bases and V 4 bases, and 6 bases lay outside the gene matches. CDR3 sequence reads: CASSLGTKDNEQFF. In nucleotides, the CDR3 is TGTGCCAGCAGCCTCGGGACTAAAGACAATGAGCAGTTCTTC.

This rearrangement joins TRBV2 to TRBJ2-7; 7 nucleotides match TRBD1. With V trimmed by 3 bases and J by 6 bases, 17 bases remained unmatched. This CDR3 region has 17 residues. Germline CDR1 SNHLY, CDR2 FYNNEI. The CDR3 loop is CASSEGQGVGMDFEQYF. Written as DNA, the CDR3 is TGTGCCAGCAGTGAGGGGCAGGGGGTAGGAATGGACTTCGAGCAGTACTTC.

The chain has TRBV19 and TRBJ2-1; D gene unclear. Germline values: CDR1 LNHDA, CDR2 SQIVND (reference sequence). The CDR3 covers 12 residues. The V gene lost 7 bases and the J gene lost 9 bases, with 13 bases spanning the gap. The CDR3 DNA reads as TGTGCCAGTACTTCTTTAGCAACTGAGCAGTTCTTC. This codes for CASTSLATEQFF. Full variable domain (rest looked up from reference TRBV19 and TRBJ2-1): DGGITQSPKYLFRKEGQNVTLSCEQNLNHDAMYWYRQDPGQGLRLIYYSQIVNDFQKGDIAEGYSVSREKKESFPLTVTSAQKNPTAFYLCASTSLATEQFFGPGTRLTVL.

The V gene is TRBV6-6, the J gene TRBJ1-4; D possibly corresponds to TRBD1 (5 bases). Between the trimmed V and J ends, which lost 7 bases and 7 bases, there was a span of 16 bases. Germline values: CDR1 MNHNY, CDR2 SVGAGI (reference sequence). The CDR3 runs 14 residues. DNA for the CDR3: TGTGCCAGCACCCCGCAGGAGGGGTTTGAAAAACTGTTTTTT. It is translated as CASTPQEGFEKLFF.

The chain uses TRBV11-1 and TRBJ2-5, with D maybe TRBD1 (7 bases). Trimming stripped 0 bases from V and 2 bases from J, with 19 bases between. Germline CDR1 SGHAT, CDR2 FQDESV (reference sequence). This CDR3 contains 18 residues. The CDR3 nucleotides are TGTGCCAGCAGCTTAGCGAGAGTTTGGGCAGGGGGGCAAGAGACCCAGTACTTC. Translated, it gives CASSLARVWAGGQETQYF.

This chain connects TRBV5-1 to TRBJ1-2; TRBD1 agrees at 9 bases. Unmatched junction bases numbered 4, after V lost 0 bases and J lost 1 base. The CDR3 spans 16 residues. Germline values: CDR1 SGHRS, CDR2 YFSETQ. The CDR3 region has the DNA TGCGCCAGCAGCTTGGCCGAGGGACAGGGTAACTATGGCTACACCTTC. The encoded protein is CASSLAEGQGNYGYTF.

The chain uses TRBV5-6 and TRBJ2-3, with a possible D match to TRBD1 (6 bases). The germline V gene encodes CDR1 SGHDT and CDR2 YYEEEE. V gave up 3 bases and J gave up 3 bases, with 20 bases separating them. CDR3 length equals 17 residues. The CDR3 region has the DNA TGTGCCAGCAGCTCCGAGGGCAGGGGAGTTTGGACAGATACGCAGTATTTT. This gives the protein CASSSEGRGVWTDTQYF.

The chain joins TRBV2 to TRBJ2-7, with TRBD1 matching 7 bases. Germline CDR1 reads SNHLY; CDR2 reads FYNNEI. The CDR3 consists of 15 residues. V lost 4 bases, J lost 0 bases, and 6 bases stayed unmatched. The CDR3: CASSGFEGASYEQYF. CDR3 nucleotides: TGTGCCAGCAGTGGTTTTGAGGGGGCCTCCTACGAGCAGTACTTC. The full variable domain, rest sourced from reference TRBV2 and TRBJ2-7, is EPEVTQTPSHQVTQMGQEVILRCVPISNHLYFYWYRQILGQKVEFLVSFYNNEISEKSEIFDDQFSVERPDGSNFTLKIRSTKLEDSAMYFCASSGFEGASYEQYFGPGTRLTVT.

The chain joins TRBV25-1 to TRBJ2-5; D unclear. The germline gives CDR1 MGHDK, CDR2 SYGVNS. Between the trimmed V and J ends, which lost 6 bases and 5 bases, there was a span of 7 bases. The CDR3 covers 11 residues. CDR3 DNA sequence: TGTGCCAGCAGGGAGTGGGAGACCCAGTACTTC. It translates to CASREWETQYF.

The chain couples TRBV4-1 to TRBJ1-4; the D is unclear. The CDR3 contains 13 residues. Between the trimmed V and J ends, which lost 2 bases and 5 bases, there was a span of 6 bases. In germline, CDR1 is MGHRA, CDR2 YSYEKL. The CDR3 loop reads CASSQFRNEKLFF. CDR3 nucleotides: TGCGCCAGCAGCCAATTCAGGAATGAAAAACTGTTTTTT.

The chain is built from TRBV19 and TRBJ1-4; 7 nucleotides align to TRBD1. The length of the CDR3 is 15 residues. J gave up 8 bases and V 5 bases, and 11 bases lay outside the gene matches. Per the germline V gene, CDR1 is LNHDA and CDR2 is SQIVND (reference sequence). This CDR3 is CASSGKTGILEKLFF. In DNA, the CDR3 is TGTGCCAGTAGTGGAAAGACAGGGATCCTCGAAAAACTGTTTTTT.

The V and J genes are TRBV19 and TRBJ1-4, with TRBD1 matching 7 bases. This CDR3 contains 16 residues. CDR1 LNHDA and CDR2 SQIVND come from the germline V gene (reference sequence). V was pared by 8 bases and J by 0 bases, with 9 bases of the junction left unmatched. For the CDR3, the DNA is TGTGCCAGTGGACAGGAGTTTATTGCAACTAATGAAAAACTGTTTTTT. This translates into CASGQEFIATNEKLFF.